This TCR beta chain derives from a study of cytomegalovirus exposure and HLA in healthy donors. Points on this clone: Its antigen is as yet unknown.

CDR1 is MDHEN, CDR2 SYDVKM, per germline. The CDR3 is 14 residues long. Losses at the gene ends were 6 bases for V and 8 bases for J; bases not matched to a gene: 12. Findings and limits, study-wide: A reported reduction in N-insertions relative to the roughly 700-donor mean was seen in an Asian-associated ancestry cluster in a later analysis. Prediction of most subjects' HLA-A and HLA-B alleles by TCR beta sequences was reportedly accurate. While the bulk of TCR sequences proved rare, some public TCRs turned up in many donors. Other equally common chains were less clonally expanded than HLA-associated TCR beta chains, a later analysis showed.

Primers included in the PCR were 60 Vbeta and 13 Jbeta primers. The data were produced by immunoSEQ multiplex PCR, yet TCRdb's version contains in-frame clones alone and is incomplete. Its table lists about 32,000 clones. The TCR originated in a female donor in good health and CMV-seronegative. The sequencing sample was made of PBMCs. The chain joins TRBV28 to TRBJ1-2; 7 bases are a match to TRBD1. CDR3 nucleotides: TGTGCCAGCAGCCGTAATACAGGGGCTAAGGGCTACACCTTC. Residues: CASSRNTGAKGYTF.